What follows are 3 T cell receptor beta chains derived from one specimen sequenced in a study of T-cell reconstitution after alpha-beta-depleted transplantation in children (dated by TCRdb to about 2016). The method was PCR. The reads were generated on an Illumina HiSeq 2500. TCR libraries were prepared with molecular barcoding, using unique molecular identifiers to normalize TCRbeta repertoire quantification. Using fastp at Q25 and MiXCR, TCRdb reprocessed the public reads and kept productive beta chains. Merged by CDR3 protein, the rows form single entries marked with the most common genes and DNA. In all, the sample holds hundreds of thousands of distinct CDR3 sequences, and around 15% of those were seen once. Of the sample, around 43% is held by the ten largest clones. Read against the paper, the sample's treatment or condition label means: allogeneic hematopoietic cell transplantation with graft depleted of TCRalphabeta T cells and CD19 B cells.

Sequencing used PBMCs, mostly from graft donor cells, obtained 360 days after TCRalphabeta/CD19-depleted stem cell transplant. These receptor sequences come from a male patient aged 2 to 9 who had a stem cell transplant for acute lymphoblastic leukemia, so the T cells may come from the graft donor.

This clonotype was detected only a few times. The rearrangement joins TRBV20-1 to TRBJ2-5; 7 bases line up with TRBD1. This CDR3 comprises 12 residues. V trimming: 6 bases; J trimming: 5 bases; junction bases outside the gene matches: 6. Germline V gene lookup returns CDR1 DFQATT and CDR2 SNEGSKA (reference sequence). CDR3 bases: TGCAGTGCCAAGGGACAGAGGGAGACCCAGTACTTC. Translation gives CSAKGQRETQYF.

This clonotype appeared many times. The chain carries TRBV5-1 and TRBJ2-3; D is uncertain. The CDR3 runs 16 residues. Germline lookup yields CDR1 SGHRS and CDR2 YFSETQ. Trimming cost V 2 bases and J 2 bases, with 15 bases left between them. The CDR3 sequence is CASSLLLEPTTDTQYF. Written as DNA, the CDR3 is TGCGCCAGCAGCTTACTCCTAGAGCCTACCACAGATACGCAGTATTTT.

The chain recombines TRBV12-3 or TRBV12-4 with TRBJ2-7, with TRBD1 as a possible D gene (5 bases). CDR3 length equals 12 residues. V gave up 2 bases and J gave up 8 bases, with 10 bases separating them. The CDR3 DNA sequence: TGTGCCAGCAGTTTATACCCAGGGCAGCAGTACTTC. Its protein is CASSLYPGQQYF.